This T cell receptor (beta chain) was recorded in a study of blood T cell repertoires in COVID-19. About the research overall: Sites in the United States, Italy and Spain provided acute and convalescent COVID-19 samples. PBMCs, B-cell-depleted T cells, or T cells provided the cDNA or gDNA that made up the material.

Under the authors' procedure: Quantification of nucleated cells was approximated via reference gene primer amplification. Some clones are missing from TCRdb's copy, which holds only in-frame ones; the method was immunoSEQ multiplex PCR. Clonal size and the V and J genes are those of that table, whereas D and trimming came from the DNA. The sample lists roughly 180,000 clones, roughly 80% occurring once. The CDR3 spans 14 residues. Germline loops: CDR1 SGHDT, CDR2 YYEEEE. V was shortened by 2 bases and J by 5 bases, with 10 bases between the two germline ends. Donors were grouped by their self-reported clinical history. This clone turned up a few times.

The chain carries TRBV5-6 and TRBJ1-4; the D is unclear. This sequence originates from a woman in her thirties or forties with acute COVID-19. The specimen was PBMCs or T cells enriched from blood (not recorded which). CDR3 sequence (DNA): TGTGCCAGCAGCTTCCAGAGGAGGAATGAAAAACTGTTTTTT. The encoded protein is CASSFQRRNEKLFF. Full variable domain (remainder filled in from reference TRBV5-6 and TRBJ1-4): DAGVTQSPTHLIKTRGQQVTLRCSPKSGHDTVSWYQQALGQGPQFIFQYYEEEERQRGNFPDRFSGHQFPNYSSELNVNALLLGDSALYLCASSFQRRNEKLFFGSGTQLSVL.